This T cell receptor (beta chain) appears in the sequencing data of a study of cytomegalovirus exposure and HLA in healthy donors. In the study overall: Sequencing of around 200 million T cells in an earlier analysis found around 120 million unique TCR beta sequences. About 79% of several hundred genotyped donors fell in the Caucasian-associated ancestry cluster. Broader study findings: In a later analysis, TCR association rates varied by HLA locus: DRB1 most, HLA-C fewest.

Note on this clone: Its target is unknown.

The PCR made use of 60 Vbeta and 13 Jbeta primers. The method was immunoSEQ multiplex PCR; TCRdb's version includes in-frame clones alone and lacks a portion of them. The table has about 140,000 clones, 80% seen once. Germline CDR1 is SGDLS and CDR2 is YYNGEE. The CDR3 consists of 15 residues. V lost 0 bases and J 3 bases, leaving 12 bases between the germline ends. J is TRBJ2-5 and V is TRBV9; TRBD1 is a possible D gene (5 bases). This sequence originates from a man aged 45-65 years in good health and CMV-seronegative. Sequenced material: PBMCs. CDR3 loop: CASSVGSRVEETQYF. The CDR3 DNA sequence: TGTGCCAGCAGCGTAGGCAGCAGGGTCGAAGAGACCCAGTACTTC. The entire variable domain, with the rest obtained from reference TRBV9 and TRBJ2-5, is as follows: DSGVTQTPKHLITATGQRVTLRCSPRSGDLSVYWYQQSLDQGLQFLIQYYNGEERAKGNILERFSAQQFPDLHSELNLSSLELGDSALYFCASSVGSRVEETQYFGPGTRLLVL.